The text below deals with one TCR beta chain. Use of 60 Vbeta and 13 Jbeta primers characterized the PCR. The method was immunoSEQ multiplex PCR; TCRdb's version includes in-frame clones alone and lacks a portion of them. The sample lists about 130,000 clones; about 79% were seen once. The sample belongs to a study of cytomegalovirus exposure and HLA in healthy donors. Sequencing input: PBMCs. This sequence originates from a man younger than 35 in good health and CMV-seronegative.

The CDR3 loop reads CATTLAGATDTQYF. The CDR3 DNA is TGTGCCACCACACTAGCGGGAGCCACAGATACGCAGTATTTT. The J gene is TRBJ2-3, the V gene TRBV7-2, with 11 bases lining up with TRBD2. Germline V gene data show CDR1 as SGHTA and CDR2 as FQGNSA. The J segment lost 2 bases and the V segment lost 10 bases, leaving 5 bases of the junction unmatched. The CDR3 has 14 amino acids.